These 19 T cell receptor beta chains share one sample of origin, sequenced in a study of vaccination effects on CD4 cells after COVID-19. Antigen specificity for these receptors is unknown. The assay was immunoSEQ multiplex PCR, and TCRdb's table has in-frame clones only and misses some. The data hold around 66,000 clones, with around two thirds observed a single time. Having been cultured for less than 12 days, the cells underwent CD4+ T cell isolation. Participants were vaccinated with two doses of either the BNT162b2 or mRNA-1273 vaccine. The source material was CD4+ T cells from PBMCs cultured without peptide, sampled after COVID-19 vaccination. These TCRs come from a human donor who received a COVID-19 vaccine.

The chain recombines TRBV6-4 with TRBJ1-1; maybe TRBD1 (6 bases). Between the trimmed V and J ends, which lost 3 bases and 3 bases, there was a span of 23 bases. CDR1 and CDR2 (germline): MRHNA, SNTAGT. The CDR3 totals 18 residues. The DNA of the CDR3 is TGTGCCAGCAGTGAACCAACCGGGACATTAGAACGGTACACTGAAGCTTTCTTT. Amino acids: CASSEPTGTLERYTEAFF.

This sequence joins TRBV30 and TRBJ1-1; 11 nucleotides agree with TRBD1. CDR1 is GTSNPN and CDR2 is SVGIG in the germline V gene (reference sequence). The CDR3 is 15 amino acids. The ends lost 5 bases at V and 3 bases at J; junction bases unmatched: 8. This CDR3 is CAWGSGTGGYTEAFF. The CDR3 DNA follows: TGTGCCTGGGGCTCCGGGACAGGGGGGTACACTGAAGCTTTCTTT.

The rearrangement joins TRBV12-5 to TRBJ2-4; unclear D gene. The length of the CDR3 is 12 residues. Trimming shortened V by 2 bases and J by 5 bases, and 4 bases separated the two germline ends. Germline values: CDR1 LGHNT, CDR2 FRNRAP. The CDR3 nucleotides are TGTGCTAGTGGTTTGAGGGAAAACATTCAGTACTTC. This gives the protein CASGLRENIQYF. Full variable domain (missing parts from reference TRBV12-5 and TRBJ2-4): DARVTQTPRHKVTEMGQEVTMRCQPILGHNTVFWYRQTMMQGLELLAYFRNRAPLDDSGMPKDRFSAEMPDATLATLKIQPSEPRDSAVYFCASGLRENIQYFGAGTRLSVL.

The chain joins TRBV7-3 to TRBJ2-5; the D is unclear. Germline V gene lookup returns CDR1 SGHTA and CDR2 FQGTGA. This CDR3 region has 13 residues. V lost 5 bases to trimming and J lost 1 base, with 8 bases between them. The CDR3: CASSASAQETQYF. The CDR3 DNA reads TGTGCCAGCAGCGCCTCCGCCCAAGAGACCCAGTACTTC. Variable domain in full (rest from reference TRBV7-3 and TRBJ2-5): GAGVSQTPSNKVTEKGKYVELRCDPISGHTALYWYRQSLGQGPEFLIYFQGTGAADDSGLPNDRFFAVRPEGSVSTLKIQRTERGDSAVYLCASSASAQETQYFGPGTRLLVL.

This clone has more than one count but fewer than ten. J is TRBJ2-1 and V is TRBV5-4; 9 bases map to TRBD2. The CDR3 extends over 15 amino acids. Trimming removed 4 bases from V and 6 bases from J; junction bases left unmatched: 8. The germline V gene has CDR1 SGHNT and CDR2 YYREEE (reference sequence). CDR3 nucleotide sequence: TGTGCCAGCAGCCCTAAGGGACTAGCTGGCAATGAGCAGTTCTTC. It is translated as CASSPKGLAGNEQFF.

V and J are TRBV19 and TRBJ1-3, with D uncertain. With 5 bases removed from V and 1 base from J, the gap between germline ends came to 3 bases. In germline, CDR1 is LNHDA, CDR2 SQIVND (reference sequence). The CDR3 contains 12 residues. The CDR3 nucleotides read TGTGCCAGTAGTTATTCTGGAAACACCATATATTTT. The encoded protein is CASSYSGNTIYF. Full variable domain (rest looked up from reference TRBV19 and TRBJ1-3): DGGITQSPKYLFRKEGQNVTLSCEQNLNHDAMYWYRQDPGQGLRLIYYSQIVNDFQKGDIAEGYSVSREKKESFPLTVTSAQKNPTAFYLCASSYSGNTIYFGEGSWLTVV.

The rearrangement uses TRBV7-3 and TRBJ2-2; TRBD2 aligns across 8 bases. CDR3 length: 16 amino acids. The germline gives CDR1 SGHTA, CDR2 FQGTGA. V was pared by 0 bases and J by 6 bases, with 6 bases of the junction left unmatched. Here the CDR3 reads CASSLTVAGLAGELFF. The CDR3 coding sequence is TGTGCCAGCAGCTTAACGGTAGCGGGGCTAGCCGGGGAGCTGTTTTTT.

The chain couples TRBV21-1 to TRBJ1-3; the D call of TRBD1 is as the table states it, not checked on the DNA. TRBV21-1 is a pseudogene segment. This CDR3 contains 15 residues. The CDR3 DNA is TGTGCCAGCAGCAAGGGCGATAGCTCTGGAAACACCATATATTTT. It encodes CASSKGDSSGNTIYF.

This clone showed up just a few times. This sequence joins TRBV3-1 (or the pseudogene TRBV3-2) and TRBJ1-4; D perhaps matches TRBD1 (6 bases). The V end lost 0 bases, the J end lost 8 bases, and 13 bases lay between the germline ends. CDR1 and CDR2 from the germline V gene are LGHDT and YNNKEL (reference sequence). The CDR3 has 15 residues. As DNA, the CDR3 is TGTGCCAGCAGCCAAGACTGGGGGGCAGGAGAAAAACTGTTTTTT. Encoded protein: CASSQDWGAGEKLFF.

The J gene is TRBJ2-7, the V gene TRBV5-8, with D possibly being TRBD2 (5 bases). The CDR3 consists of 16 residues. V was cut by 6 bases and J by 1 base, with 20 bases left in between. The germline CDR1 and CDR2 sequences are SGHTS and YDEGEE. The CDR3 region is CASTQAVDFFSYEQYV. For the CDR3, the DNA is TGTGCCAGCACCCAAGCTGTGGACTTCTTTTCCTACGAGCAGTACGTC.

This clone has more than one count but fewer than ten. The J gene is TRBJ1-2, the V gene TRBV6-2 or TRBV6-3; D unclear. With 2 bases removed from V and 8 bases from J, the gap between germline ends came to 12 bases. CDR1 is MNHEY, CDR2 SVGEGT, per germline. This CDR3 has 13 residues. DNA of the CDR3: TGTGCCAGCAGTTACGGGCAGGTCAGCGGCTACACCTTC. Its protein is CASSYGQVSGYTF.

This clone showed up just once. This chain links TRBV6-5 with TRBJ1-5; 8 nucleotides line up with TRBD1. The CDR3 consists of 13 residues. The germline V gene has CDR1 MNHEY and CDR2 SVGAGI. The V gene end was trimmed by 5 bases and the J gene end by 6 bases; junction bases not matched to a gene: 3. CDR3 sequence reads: CASSPDRVQPQHF. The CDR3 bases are TGTGCCAGCAGTCCGGACAGGGTTCAGCCCCAGCATTTT.

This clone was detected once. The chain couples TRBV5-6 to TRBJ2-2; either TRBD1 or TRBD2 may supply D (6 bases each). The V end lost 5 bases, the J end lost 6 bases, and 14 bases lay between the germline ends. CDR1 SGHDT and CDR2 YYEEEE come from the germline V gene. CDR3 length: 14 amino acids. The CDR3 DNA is TGTGCCAGCAGTACAGGGTGGGGGGCCGGGGAGCTGTTTTTT. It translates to CASSTGWGAGELFF. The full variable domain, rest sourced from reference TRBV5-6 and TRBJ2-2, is DAGVTQSPTHLIKTRGQQVTLRCSPKSGHDTVSWYQQALGQGPQFIFQYYEEEERQRGNFPDRFSGHQFPNYSSELNVNALLLGDSALYLCASSTGWGAGELFFGEGSRLTVL.

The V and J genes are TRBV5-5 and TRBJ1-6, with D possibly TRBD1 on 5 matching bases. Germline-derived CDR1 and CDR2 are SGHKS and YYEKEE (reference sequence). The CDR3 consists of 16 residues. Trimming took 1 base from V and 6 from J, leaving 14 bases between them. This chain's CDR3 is CASSLFAGGSNSPLHF. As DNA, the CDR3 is TGTGCCAGCAGCTTGTTCGCTGGGGGGAGTAATTCACCCCTCCACTTT.

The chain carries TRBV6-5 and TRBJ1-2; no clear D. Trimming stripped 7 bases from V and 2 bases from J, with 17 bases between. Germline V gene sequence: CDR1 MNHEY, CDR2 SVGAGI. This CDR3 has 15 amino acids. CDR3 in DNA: TGTGCCAGCACCACCAACCCCGTTCCGAACTATGGCTACACCTTC. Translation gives CASTTNPVPNYGYTF.

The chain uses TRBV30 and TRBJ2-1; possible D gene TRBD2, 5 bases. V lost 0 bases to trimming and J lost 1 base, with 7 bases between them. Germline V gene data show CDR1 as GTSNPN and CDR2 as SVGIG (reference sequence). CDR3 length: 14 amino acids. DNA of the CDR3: TGTGCCTGGAGTGTCGGGGTTTCCTACAATGAGCAGTTCTTC. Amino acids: CAWSVGVSYNEQFF.

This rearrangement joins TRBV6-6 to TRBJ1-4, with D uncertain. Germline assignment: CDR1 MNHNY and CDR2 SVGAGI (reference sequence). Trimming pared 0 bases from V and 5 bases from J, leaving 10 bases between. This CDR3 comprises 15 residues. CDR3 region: CASSYSRGRNEKLFF. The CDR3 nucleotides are TGTGCCAGCAGTTACTCGAGAGGAAGAAATGAAAAACTGTTTTTT.

This CDR3 is CASSLQGLDEKLFF. The CDR3 nucleotides are TGCGCCAGCAGCCTACAGGGGCTTGACGAAAAACTGTTTTTT. The chain uses TRBV4-1 and TRBJ1-4; 7 bases line up with TRBD1. The CDR3 extends over 14 amino acids. Germline V gives CDR1 MGHRA, CDR2 YSYEKL. V lost 4 bases and J lost 8; bases outside the gene matches: 7.

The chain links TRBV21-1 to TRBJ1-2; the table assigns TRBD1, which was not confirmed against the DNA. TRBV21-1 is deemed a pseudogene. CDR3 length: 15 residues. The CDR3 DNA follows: TGTGCCAGCAGCAAAGGGGGGACAGCTAACTATGGCTACACCTTC. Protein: CASSKGGTANYGYTF.